The T cell receptor (beta chain) under discussion was sequenced for a study of prognosis after radiotherapy for stage I lung cancer. Starting from genomic DNA, TCR beta CDR3 was amplified through two-round multiplex PCR. The authors ran first-round PCR with primers specific to each TRBV and TRBJ gene. Each CDR3 protein is one row after TCRdb ran MiXCR on the multiplex PCR reads. The sample includes about 35,000 distinct CDR3 sequences, around 34% of them seen just once. Germline loops: CDR1 GTSNPN, CDR2 SVGIG (reference sequence). CDR3 length: 13 amino acids. V was cut by 5 bases and J by 4 bases, with 14 bases left in between.

V usage is TRBV30 and J usage is TRBJ2-5; the D gene is possibly TRBD2 (5 bases). This receptor was identified in a donor at least 50 years old with non-small cell lung cancer. Specimen: PBMCs, collected before or after stereotactic body radiation therapy (not recorded which). The DNA for the CDR3 is TGTGCCTGGGGTGGAGGTCCCGTAGAGACCCAGTACTTC. Amino acids: CAWGGGPVETQYF.